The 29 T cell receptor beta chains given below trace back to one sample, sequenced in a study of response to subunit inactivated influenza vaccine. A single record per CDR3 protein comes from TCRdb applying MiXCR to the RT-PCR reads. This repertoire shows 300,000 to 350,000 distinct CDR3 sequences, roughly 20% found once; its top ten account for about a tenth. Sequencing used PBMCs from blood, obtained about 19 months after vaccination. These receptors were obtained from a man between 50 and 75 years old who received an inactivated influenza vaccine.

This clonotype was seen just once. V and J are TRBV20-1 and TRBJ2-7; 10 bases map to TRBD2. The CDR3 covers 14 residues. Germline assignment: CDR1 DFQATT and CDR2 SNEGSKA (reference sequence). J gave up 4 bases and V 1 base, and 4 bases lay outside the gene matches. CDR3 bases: TGCAGTGCTAGAGCAGCTAGCGGGAGTTACGAGCAGTACTTC. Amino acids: CSARAASGSYEQYF.

The CDR3 nucleotides are TGTGCCAACGTTCTGGTGGGTGAAAACACCATATATTTT. Translated: CANVLVGENTIYF. The chain combines TRBV12-3 or TRBV12-4 with TRBJ1-3; D is uncertain. The CDR3 loop spans 13 amino acids. V lost 10 bases to trimming and J lost 6 bases, with 16 bases between them.

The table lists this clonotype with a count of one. In DNA, the CDR3 is TGTGCCAGCAGCTTTTGGGCATCAGCCACAGATACGCAGTATTTT. It is translated as CASSFWASATDTQYF. This chain joins TRBV7-9 and TRBJ2-3; D remains ambiguous. Trimming shortened V by 3 bases and J by 2 bases, and 12 bases separated the two germline ends. The germline gives CDR1 SEHNR, CDR2 FQNEAQ (reference sequence). The CDR3 extends over 15 amino acids. Full variable domain (outside the CDR3, taken from reference TRBV7-9 and TRBJ2-3): DTGVSQNPRHKITKRGQNVTFRCDPISEHNRLYWYRQTLGQGPEFLTYFQNEAQLEKSRLLSDRFSAERPKGSFSTLEIQRTEQGDSAMYLCASSFWASATDTQYFGPGTRLTVL.

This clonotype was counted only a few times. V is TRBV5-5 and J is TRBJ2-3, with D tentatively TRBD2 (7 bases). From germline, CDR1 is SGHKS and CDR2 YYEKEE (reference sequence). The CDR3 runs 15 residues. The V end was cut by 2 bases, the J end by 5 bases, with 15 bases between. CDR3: CASSFLGGGIDTQYF. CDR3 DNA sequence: TGTGCCAGCAGCTTTTTGGGAGGGGGTATAGATACGCAGTATTTT.

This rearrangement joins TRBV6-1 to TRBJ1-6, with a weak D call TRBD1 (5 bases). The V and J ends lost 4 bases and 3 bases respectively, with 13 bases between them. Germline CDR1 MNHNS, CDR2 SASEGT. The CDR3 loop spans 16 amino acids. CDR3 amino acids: CASSGEFGGYNSPLHF. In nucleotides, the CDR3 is TGTGCCAGCAGTGGGGAATTTGGGGGCTATAATTCACCCCTCCACTTT.

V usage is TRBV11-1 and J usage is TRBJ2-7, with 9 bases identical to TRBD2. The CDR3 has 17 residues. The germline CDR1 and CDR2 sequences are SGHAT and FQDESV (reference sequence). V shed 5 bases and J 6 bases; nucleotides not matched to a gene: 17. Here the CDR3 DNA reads TGTGCCAGCAGCAAACTGGGGCGGGAGGGCCTGGATCCCGAGCAGTACTTC. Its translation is CASSKLGREGLDPEQYF.

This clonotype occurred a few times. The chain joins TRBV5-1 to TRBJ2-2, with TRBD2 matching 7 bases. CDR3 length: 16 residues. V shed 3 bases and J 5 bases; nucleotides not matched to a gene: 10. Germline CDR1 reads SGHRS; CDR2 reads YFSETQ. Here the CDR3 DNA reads TGCGCCAGCAGCTGGAGTAGCGGGTTAGCGACCGGGGAGCTGTTTTTT. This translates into CASSWSSGLATGELFF.

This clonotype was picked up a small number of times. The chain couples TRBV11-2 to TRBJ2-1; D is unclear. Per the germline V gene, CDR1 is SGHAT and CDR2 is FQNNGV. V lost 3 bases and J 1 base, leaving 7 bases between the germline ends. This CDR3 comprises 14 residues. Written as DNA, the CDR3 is TGTGCCAGCAGCTTCACTGCTTCCTACAATGAGCAGTTCTTC. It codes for CASSFTASYNEQFF.

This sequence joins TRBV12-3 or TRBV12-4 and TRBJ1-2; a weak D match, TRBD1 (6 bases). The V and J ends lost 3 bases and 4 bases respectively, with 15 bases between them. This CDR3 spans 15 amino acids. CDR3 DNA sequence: TGTGCCAGCAGTTTCATCAGGGGACGGGGCTATGGCTACACCTTC. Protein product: CASSFIRGRGYGYTF.

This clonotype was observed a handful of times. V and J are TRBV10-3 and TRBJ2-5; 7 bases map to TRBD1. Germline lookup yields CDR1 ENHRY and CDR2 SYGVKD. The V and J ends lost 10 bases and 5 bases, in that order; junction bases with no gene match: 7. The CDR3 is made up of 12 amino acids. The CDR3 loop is CASRQGGETQYF. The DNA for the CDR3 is TGTGCCAGCCGACAGGGCGGTGAGACCCAGTACTTC.

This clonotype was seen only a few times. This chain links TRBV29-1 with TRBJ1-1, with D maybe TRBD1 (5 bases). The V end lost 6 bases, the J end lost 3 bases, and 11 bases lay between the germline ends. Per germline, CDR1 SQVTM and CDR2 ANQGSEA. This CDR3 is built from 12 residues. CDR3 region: CSVQGQHTEAFF. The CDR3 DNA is TGCAGCGTGCAGGGTCAGCACACTGAAGCTTTCTTT.

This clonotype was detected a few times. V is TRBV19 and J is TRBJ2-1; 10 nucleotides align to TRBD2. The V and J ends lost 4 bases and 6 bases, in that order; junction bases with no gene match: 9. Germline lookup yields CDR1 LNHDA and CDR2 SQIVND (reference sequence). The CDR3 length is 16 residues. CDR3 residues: CASSKGSGRAINEQFF. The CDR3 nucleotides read TGTGCCAGTAGTAAGGGGAGCGGGAGGGCCATCAATGAGCAGTTCTTC.

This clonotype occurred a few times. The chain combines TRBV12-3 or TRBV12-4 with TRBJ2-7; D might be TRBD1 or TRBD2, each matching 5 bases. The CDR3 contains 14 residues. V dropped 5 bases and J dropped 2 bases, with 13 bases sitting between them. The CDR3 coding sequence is TGTGCCAGCAGTCCCCCGGGGCAACCCTACGAGCAGTACTTC. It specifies CASSPPGQPYEQYF.

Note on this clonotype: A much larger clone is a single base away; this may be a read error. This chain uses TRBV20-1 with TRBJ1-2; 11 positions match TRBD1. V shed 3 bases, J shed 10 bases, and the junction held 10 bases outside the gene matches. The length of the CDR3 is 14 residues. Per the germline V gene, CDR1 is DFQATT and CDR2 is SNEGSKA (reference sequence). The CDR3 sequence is CSASPGQGVTVYTF. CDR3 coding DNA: TGCAGTGCTAGCCCGGGACAGGGGGTTACTGTCTACACCTTC.

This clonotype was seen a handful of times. The CDR3 protein is CASASGSTDTQYF. The CDR3 nucleotides read TGCGCCAGCGCAAGCGGAAGCACAGATACGCAGTATTTT. The chain links TRBV5-1 to TRBJ2-3; D may be TRBD2 (5 bases). CDR1 SGHRS and CDR2 YFSETQ come from the germline V gene. There are 13 residues in the CDR3. The ends were cut back, 7 bases at V and 0 bases at J, with 9 bases in the middle.

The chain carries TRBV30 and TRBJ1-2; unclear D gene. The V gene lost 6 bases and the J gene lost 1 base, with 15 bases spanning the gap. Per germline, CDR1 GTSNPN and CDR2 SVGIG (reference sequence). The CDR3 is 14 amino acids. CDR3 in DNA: TGTGCCTGTGGCAGAGACACGCTTAACTATGGCTACACCTTC. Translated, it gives CACGRDTLNYGYTF.

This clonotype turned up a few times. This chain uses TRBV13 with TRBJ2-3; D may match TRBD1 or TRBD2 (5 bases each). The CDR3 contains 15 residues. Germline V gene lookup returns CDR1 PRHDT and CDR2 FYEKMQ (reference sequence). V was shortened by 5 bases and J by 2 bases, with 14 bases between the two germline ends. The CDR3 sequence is CASSPWRGATDTQYF. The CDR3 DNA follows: TGTGCCAGCAGCCCCTGGCGAGGGGCCACAGATACGCAGTATTTT.

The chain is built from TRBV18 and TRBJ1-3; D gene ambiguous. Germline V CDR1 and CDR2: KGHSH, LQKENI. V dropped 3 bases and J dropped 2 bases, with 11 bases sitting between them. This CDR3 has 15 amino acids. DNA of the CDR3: TGTGCCAGCTCACCTCCCGGAAGGACTGGAAACACCATATATTTT. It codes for CASSPPGRTGNTIYF.

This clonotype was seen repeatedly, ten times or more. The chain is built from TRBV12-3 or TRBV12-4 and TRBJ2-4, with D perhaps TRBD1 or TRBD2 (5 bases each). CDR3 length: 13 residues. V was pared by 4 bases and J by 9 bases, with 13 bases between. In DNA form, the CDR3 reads TGTGCCAGCAGTTGGGACGTTAGCAGCATTCAGTACTTC. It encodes CASSWDVSSIQYF.

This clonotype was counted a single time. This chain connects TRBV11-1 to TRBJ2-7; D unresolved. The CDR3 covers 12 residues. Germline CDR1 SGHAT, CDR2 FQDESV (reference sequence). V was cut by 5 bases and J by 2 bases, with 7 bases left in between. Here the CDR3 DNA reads TGTGCCAGCAGCCTTTCTGCCTACGAGCAGTACTTC. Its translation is CASSLSAYEQYF.

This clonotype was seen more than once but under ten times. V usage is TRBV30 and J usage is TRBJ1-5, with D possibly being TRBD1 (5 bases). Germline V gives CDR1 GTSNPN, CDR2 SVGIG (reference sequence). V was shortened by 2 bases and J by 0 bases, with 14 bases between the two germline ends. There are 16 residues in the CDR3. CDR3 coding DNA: TGTGCCTGGAGTCCCCGGGGACTGCGTAGCAATCAGCCCCAGCATTTT. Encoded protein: CAWSPRGLRSNQPQHF.

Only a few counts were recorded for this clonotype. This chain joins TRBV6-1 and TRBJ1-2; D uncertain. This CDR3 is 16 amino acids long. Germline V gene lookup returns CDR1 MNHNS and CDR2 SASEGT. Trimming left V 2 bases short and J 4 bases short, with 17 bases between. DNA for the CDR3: TGTGCCAGCAGTGAAACATCTACCTTGGGGATCTATGGCTACACCTTC. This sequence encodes CASSETSTLGIYGYTF.

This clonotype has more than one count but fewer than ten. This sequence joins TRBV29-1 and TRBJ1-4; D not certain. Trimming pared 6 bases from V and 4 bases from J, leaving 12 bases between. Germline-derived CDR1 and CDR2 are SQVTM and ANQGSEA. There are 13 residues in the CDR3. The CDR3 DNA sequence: TGCAGCGTGGGGAAACAGTATAATGAAAAACTGTTTTTT. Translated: CSVGKQYNEKLFF.

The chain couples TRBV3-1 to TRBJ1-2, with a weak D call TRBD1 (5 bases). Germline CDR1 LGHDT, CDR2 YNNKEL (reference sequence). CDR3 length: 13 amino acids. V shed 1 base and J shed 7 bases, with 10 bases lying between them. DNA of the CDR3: TGTGCCAGCAGCCAAGGGCCAGGGTTTGGCTACACCTTC. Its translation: CASSQGPGFGYTF.

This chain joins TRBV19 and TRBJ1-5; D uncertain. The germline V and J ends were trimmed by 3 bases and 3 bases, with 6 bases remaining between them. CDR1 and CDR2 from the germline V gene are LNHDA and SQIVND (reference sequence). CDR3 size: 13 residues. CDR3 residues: CASSIQSNQPQHF. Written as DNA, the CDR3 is TGTGCCAGTAGTATCCAGTCCAATCAGCCCCAGCATTTT.

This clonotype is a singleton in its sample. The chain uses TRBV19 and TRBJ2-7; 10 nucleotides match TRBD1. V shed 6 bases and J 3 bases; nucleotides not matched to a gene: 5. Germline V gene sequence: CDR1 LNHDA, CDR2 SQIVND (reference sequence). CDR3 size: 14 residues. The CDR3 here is CASSAGTGDYEQYF. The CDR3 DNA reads TGTGCCAGTAGCGCAGGGACAGGGGACTACGAGCAGTACTTC.

For the CDR3, the DNA is TGTGCCAGCAGGATGACAGGCTACGACTCGAACACTGAAGCTTTCTTT. Protein product: CASRMTGYDSNTEAFF. This chain joins TRBV6-8 and TRBJ1-1; the D gene is possibly TRBD1 (6 bases). This CDR3 has 16 amino acids. V was shortened by 6 bases and J by 1 base, with 18 bases between the two germline ends. The germline gives CDR1 MNHGY, CDR2 SAAAGT.

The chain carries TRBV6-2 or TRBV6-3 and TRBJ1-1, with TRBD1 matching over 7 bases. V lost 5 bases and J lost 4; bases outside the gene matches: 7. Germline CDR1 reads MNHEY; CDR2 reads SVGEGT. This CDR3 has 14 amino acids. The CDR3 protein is CASSKIGTATEAFF. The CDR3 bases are TGTGCCAGCAGTAAAATCGGGACAGCCACTGAAGCTTTCTTT.

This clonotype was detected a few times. This CDR3 reads CAISGGGESEKLFF. DNA for the CDR3: TGTGCCATCAGCGGGGGGGGCGAGTCTGAAAAACTGTTTTTT. V and J are TRBV10-3 and TRBJ1-4; tentative D call: TRBD1 (6 bases). From germline, CDR1 is ENHRY and CDR2 SYGVKD. CDR3 length equals 14 residues. The V end lost 6 bases, the J end lost 7 bases, and 15 bases lay between the germline ends.